Following are 8 T cell receptor beta chains from one sample sequenced in a study of blood T cells in healthy people across ages (dated by TCRdb to between 2014 and 2017). Library method: 5' RACE. Instrument used: Illumina HiSeq 2500. The second PCR ran for roughly 7 to 11 cycles and used a J-beta primer mix along with a sample-barcoded 5' primer. TCRdb applied fastp at Q25 and MiXCR to the public reads, then kept only in-frame beta chains. Under each unique CDR3 protein, matching rows form one entry showing the most common genes and DNA. Present in this sample are over 1,500,000 distinct CDR3 sequences, about 50% of which were seen just once. Of the sample, around 2.1% is held by the ten largest clones. Material: blood. The receptors here all came from a woman between 35 and 50 years old in good health.

This chain uses TRBV2 with TRBJ2-1; 7 nucleotides match TRBD2. The CDR3 has 15 amino acids. J gave up 6 bases and V 5 bases, and 10 bases lay outside the gene matches. The germline gives CDR1 SNHLY, CDR2 FYNNEI. The CDR3 spells CASSQLANQVNEQFF. CDR3 sequence (DNA): TGTGCCAGCAGTCAACTAGCGAATCAGGTCAATGAGCAGTTCTTC.

The V gene is TRBV4-1, the J gene TRBJ2-1; D may be TRBD2 (6 bases). The length of the CDR3 is 17 residues. Trimming shortened V by 7 bases and J by 3 bases, and 22 bases separated the two germline ends. From germline, CDR1 is MGHRA and CDR2 YSYEKL. In DNA, the CDR3 is TGCGCCAGCAACCATCTTTCGTTAGGCGGGGACTACAATGAGCAGTTCTTC. Amino acid sequence: CASNHLSLGGDYNEQFF.

There are a few counts of this clonotype. The rearrangement joins TRBV20-1 to TRBJ2-5; perhaps TRBD2 as D (6 bases). The CDR3 length is 14 residues. Trimming took off 6 bases at V and 4 bases at J, with 18 bases between the two ends. Germline CDR1 and CDR2: DFQATT and SNEGSKA (reference sequence). The CDR3 loop reads CSARPGTRGETQYF. CDR3 bases: TGCAGTGCGAGACCCGGGACTCGAGGAGAGACCCAGTACTTC.

The V gene is TRBV7-9, the J gene TRBJ2-7; tentatively, D is TRBD2 (5 bases). Trimming took off 3 bases at V and 2 bases at J, with 14 bases between the two ends. Germline V gives CDR1 SEHNR, CDR2 FQNEAQ (reference sequence). The CDR3 is 15 residues long. The CDR3 is CASSFDFGGAYEQYF. The CDR3 nucleotides are TGTGCCAGCAGCTTTGACTTCGGAGGCGCCTACGAGCAGTACTTC. Full variable domain (remainder filled in from reference TRBV7-9 and TRBJ2-7): DTGVSQNPRHKITKRGQNVTFRCDPISEHNRLYWYRQTLGQGPEFLTYFQNEAQLEKSRLLSDRFSAERPKGSFSTLEIQRTEQGDSAMYLCASSFDFGGAYEQYFGPGTRLTVT.

This sequence joins TRBV6-2 or TRBV6-3 and TRBJ2-3; TRBD2 aligns across 11 bases. The CDR3 has 19 residues. The germline V gene has CDR1 MNHEY and CDR2 SVGEGT. The J segment lost 1 base and the V segment lost 2 bases, leaving 11 bases of the junction unmatched. DNA of the CDR3: TGTGCCAGCAGTTACACTACCACGTTGACTAGCGGGGGCACAGATACGCAGTATTTT. As protein: CASSYTTTLTSGGTDTQYF.

The V gene is TRBV27, the J gene TRBJ1-2, with 8 positions matching TRBD1. The V and J ends lost 1 base and 1 base, in that order; junction bases with no gene match: 8. Germline values: CDR1 MNHEY, CDR2 SMNVEV (reference sequence). CDR3 size: 17 residues. The CDR3 DNA is TGTGCCAGCAGTTTATACCCAGGGGGCACGGGTAACTATGGCTACACCTTC. Translating gives CASSLYPGGTGNYGYTF.

The V gene is TRBV20-1, the J gene TRBJ1-5; 12 bases map to TRBD1. Germline V gene sequence: CDR1 DFQATT, CDR2 SNEGSKA (reference sequence). Trimming cost V 5 bases and J 6 bases; bases outside gene matches: 8. The CDR3 is 15 amino acids. CDR3 coding DNA: TGCAGTGCTGTCCGGGACAGGGGGCTGGGTCAGCCCCAGCATTTT. This encodes CSAVRDRGLGQPQHF.

This chain joins TRBV7-2 and TRBJ1-6; 7 bases agree with TRBD1. In germline, CDR1 is SGHTA, CDR2 FQGNSA. V shed 1 base and J 10 bases; nucleotides not matched to a gene: 4. The CDR3 covers 14 residues. CDR3 nucleotides: TGTGCCAGCAGCTTAGTAGGGGGCGGATCACCCCTCCACTTT. Residues: CASSLVGGGSPLHF.